A single sample is the source of the 29 T cell receptor beta chains below, sequenced in a study of response to subunit inactivated influenza vaccine. TCRdb processed the RT-PCR reads anew with MiXCR; each CDR3 protein has one entry. The table includes some 480,000 distinct CDR3 sequences, 9.5% to 13% detected once. The material was PBMCs from blood, obtained roughly 45 days after vaccination. These receptors were collected from a man aged 50-59 years who received an inactivated influenza vaccine.

This clonotype was detected a few times. The gene calls are TRBV27 and TRBJ2-1; TRBD2 matches at 10 bases. This CDR3 contains 18 residues. Germline values: CDR1 MNHEY, CDR2 SMNVEV (reference sequence). The junction had 10 bases not matched to a gene; V was cut back by 5 bases and J by 0 bases. The CDR3 sequence is CASSKRLAGVSSYNEQFF. The CDR3 DNA is TGTGCCAGCAGTAAAAGACTAGCGGGTGTGAGCTCCTACAATGAGCAGTTCTTC.

This CDR3 reads CASSPLSSGPLYNEQFF. CDR3 bases: TGTGCCAGCTCACCACTGTCTAGCGGGCCCCTCTACAATGAGCAGTTCTTC. The V call is TRBV18, the J call TRBJ2-1, with TRBD2 matching over 8 bases. The CDR3 is 17 residues long. V was clipped by 1 base and J by 3 bases; unmatched bases: 8. The germline gives CDR1 KGHSH, CDR2 LQKENI. Together with reference TRBV18 and TRBJ2-1, the CDR3 gives the full variable domain: NAGVMQNPRHLVRRRGQEARLRCSPMKGHSHVYWYRQLPEEGLKFMVYLQKENIIDESGMPKERFSAEFPKEGPSILRIQQVVRGDSAAYFCASSPLSSGPLYNEQFFGPGTRLTVL.

In its sample, this clonotype was seen many times. This chain connects TRBV29-1 to TRBJ2-2; D may match TRBD1 or TRBD2 (5 bases each). Germline values: CDR1 SQVTM, CDR2 ANQGSEA. The CDR3 is 14 residues long. With 6 bases removed from V and 2 bases from J, the gap between germline ends came to 13 bases. The CDR3 is CSVVLGVNTGELFF. The CDR3 coding sequence is TGCAGCGTGGTTTTGGGGGTCAACACCGGGGAGCTGTTTTTT.

The chain is built from TRBV20-1 and TRBJ2-3; tentatively, D is TRBD2 (5 bases). This CDR3 is built from 13 residues. Trimming cost V 1 base and J 4 bases, with 9 bases left between them. Per the germline V gene, CDR1 is DFQATT and CDR2 is SNEGSKA (reference sequence). CDR3 coding DNA: TGCAGTGCTAGAGTCGGTAGCGCAGATACGCAGTATTTT. It codes for CSARVGSADTQYF.

The table lists this clonotype with a few counts. The V call is TRBV16, the J call TRBJ1-3, with unresolved D. The length of the CDR3 is 15 residues. Per the germline V gene, CDR1 is KGHSY and CDR2 is FQNENV. V was cut by 2 bases and J by 1 base, with 9 bases left in between. CDR3: CASSQMGTSGNTIYF. The CDR3 region has the DNA TGTGCCAGCAGCCAAATGGGAACTTCTGGAAACACCATATATTTT.

The chain couples TRBV20-1 to TRBJ1-2; the D gene is possibly TRBD1 (6 bases). The length of the CDR3 is 13 residues. Germline loops: CDR1 DFQATT, CDR2 SNEGSKA (reference sequence). Trimming pared 7 bases from V and 1 base from J, leaving 13 bases between. CDR3 in DNA: TGCAGTGTCCAGGGGACCAATAACTATGGCTACACCTTC. Its protein product is CSVQGTNNYGYTF.

This clonotype has ten or more counts. The CDR3, as DNA: TGCGCCAGCAGCCTAGCCGTTGGGAGGGGAGATACGCAGTATTTT. Translation gives CASSLAVGRGDTQYF. The rearrangement joins TRBV4-3 to TRBJ2-3, with TRBD2 identical over 7 bases. CDR1 is LGHNA and CDR2 is YSLEER in the germline V gene. The CDR3 has 15 amino acids. V was pared by 4 bases and J by 5 bases, with 9 bases of the junction left unmatched.

This clonotype has more than one count but fewer than ten. The chain joins TRBV19 to TRBJ1-2, with 9 bases that match TRBD1. Per the germline V gene, CDR1 is LNHDA and CDR2 is SQIVND (reference sequence). This CDR3 has 15 residues. The V and J ends lost 7 bases and 5 bases, in that order; junction bases with no gene match: 11. The CDR3 DNA is TGTGCCAGTAACGGCCGGGACAGGGTCGGATATGGCTACACCTTC. Translation gives CASNGRDRVGYGYTF.

This clonotype was seen a handful of times. The chain has TRBV12-3 or TRBV12-4 and TRBJ1-1; D gene unclear. The V end lost 7 bases, the J end lost 7 bases, and 13 bases lay between the germline ends. CDR3 length equals 12 residues. The CDR3: CASTLGPSEAFF. DNA for the CDR3: TGTGCCAGCACCCTAGGACCGAGTGAAGCTTTCTTT.

This clonotype was recorded a few times. The J gene is TRBJ1-2, the V gene TRBV12-3 or TRBV12-4, with no clear D. The CDR3 spans 14 residues. The V end lost 0 bases, the J end lost 9 bases, and 14 bases lay between the germline ends. CDR3 nucleotides: TGTGCCAGCAGTTTAGCCGACTCCGGAATGCGCTACACCTTC. Protein sequence: CASSLADSGMRYTF.

The rearrangement uses TRBV9 and TRBJ2-2; tentative D call: TRBD1 (6 bases). Germline CDR1 and CDR2: SGDLS and YYNGEE. The CDR3 sequence is 14 residues long. V was trimmed by 5 bases and J by 6 bases, leaving 14 bases between them. The DNA of the CDR3 is TGTGCCAGCAGGTACAGGGTTATGGCCGGGGAGCTGTTTTTT. This sequence encodes CASRYRVMAGELFF.

The chain is built from TRBV20-1 and TRBJ2-3; 11 bases map to TRBD2. CDR1 DFQATT and CDR2 SNEGSKA come from the germline V gene (reference sequence). V dropped 6 bases and J dropped 2; count of bases not matched to a gene: 7. The CDR3 runs to 15 residues. DNA for the CDR3: TGCAGTGCGGCCCGACTAGCGGGGAACACAGATACGCAGTATTTT. Protein product: CSAARLAGNTDTQYF.

This clonotype was seen a few times. The chain recombines TRBV20-1 with TRBJ2-5; D gene unclear. Trimming removed 5 bases at V and 5 bases at J, with 6 bases between. CDR1 and CDR2 (germline): DFQATT, SNEGSKA (reference sequence). The CDR3 is made up of 10 amino acids. CDR3 sequence (DNA): TGCAGTGCTCCGGCGGAGACCCAGTACTTC. Amino acid sequence: CSAPAETQYF.

As concerns this clonotype: A read error may explain this, as a much larger clone is one base away. The rearrangement joins TRBV28 to TRBJ2-7; 7 bases agree with TRBD1. V gave up 5 bases and J gave up 4 bases; unmatched junction bases: 8. The CDR3 is made up of 14 amino acids. Germline V gene lookup returns CDR1 MDHEN and CDR2 SYDVKM. CDR3: CASSHTGAGYEQYF. The CDR3 DNA sequence: TGTGCCAGCAGTCATACAGGGGCAGGGTACGAGCAGTACTTC.

This rearrangement joins TRBV6-2 or TRBV6-3 to TRBJ2-1, with 8 positions matching TRBD2. The CDR3 extends over 16 amino acids. V shed 4 bases and J 4 bases; nucleotides not matched to a gene: 9. Germline CDR1 and CDR2: MNHEY and SVGEGT. CDR3 coding DNA: TGTGCCAGCAGTTCAACACTAGCGGAGACTTACAATGAGCAGTTCTTC. Amino acid sequence: CASSSTLAETYNEQFF.

The chain joins TRBV29-1 to TRBJ2-1, with D uncertain. V dropped 8 bases and J dropped 10 bases, with 18 bases sitting between them. From germline, CDR1 is SQVTM and CDR2 ANQGSEA. The CDR3 sequence is 12 residues long. In DNA, the CDR3 is TGCAGCTCCTTAATAGCTGTCGACGAGCAGTTCTTC. It codes for CSSLIAVDEQFF.

Only a few counts were recorded for this clonotype. This sequence joins TRBV4-2 and TRBJ1-1; 7 nucleotides line up with TRBD1. This CDR3 has 14 amino acids. Trimming cost V 3 bases and J 7 bases; bases outside gene matches: 8. Germline loops: CDR1 LGHNA, CDR2 YNFKEQ. The CDR3 DNA reads as TGTGCCAGCAGCCACAGGGAGGGGGCTATTGAAGCTTTCTTT. It yields the protein CASSHREGAIEAFF.

The chain couples TRBV12-3 or TRBV12-4 to TRBJ2-3; 10 bases agree with TRBD2. This CDR3 is built from 17 residues. V shed 7 bases and J 0 bases; nucleotides not matched to a gene: 10. Written as DNA, the CDR3 is TGTGCCAGCAATATCACTAGCGGGGTTACTAGCACAGATACGCAGTATTTT. Translation: CASNITSGVTSTDTQYF.

Ten or more counts support this clonotype. The chain employs TRBV7-2 and TRBJ2-7; no reliable D call. With 4 bases removed from V and 5 bases from J, the gap between germline ends came to 9 bases. Germline values: CDR1 SGHTA, CDR2 FQGNSA. The CDR3 is 12 amino acids. The CDR3 DNA follows: TGTGCCAGCAGCTACCAAGGGAACGAGCAGTACTTC. Translation gives CASSYQGNEQYF. Filled out from reference TRBV7-2 and TRBJ2-7, the complete variable domain reads GAGVSQSPSNKVTEKGKDVELRCDPISGHTALYWYRQSLGQGLEFLIYFQGNSAPDKSGLPSDRFSAERTGGSVSTLTIQRTQQEDSAVYLCASSYQGNEQYFGPGTRLTVT.

The J gene is TRBJ2-7, the V gene TRBV9, with D perhaps being TRBD1 or TRBD2 (5 bases each). V lost 2 bases, J lost 0 bases, and 12 bases lay in between. The CDR3 length is 15 residues. The germline gives CDR1 SGDLS, CDR2 YYNGEE. CDR3 loop: CASSVGTSSSYEQYF. The CDR3 DNA follows: TGTGCCAGCAGCGTGGGGACGTCGAGCTCCTACGAGCAGTACTTC.

The chain has TRBV7-8 and TRBJ2-3; 16 nucleotides match TRBD2. J was trimmed by 6 bases and V by 7 bases; bases with no gene match: 10. Germline CDR1 is SGHVS and CDR2 is FQNEAQ. The CDR3 length is 17 residues. The CDR3 loop is CASNSGTSGGGEDTQYF. The CDR3 DNA sequence: TGTGCCAGCAACTCTGGGACTAGCGGGGGGGGAGAGGATACGCAGTATTTT.

V is TRBV5-5 and J is TRBJ2-2; 10 positions agree with TRBD2. V lost 1 base and J lost 7; bases outside the gene matches: 10. There are 17 residues in the CDR3. The germline CDR1 and CDR2 sequences are SGHKS and YYEKEE (reference sequence). CDR3 sequence: CASSLYRAGGLFGELFF. CDR3 DNA sequence: TGTGCCAGCAGCTTGTATCGAGCGGGAGGGCTATTCGGGGAGCTGTTTTTT.

This clonotype was recorded many times. The chain links TRBV29-1 to TRBJ2-3, with D possibly being TRBD2 (6 bases). V dropped 7 bases and J dropped 2 bases, with 16 bases sitting between them. This CDR3 contains 14 residues. CDR1 and CDR2 from the germline V gene are SQVTM and ANQGSEA. The CDR3 nucleotides read TGCAGCGCCTCTCCGCGACTAGACACAGATACGCAGTATTTT. Translated: CSASPRLDTDTQYF.

This clonotype was counted only a few times. V and J are TRBV15 and TRBJ2-1, with 11 bases lining up with TRBD1. Germline values: CDR1 LNHNV, CDR2 YYDKDF (reference sequence). J lost 7 bases, V lost 1 base, and 3 bases had no gene match. The CDR3 loop spans 15 amino acids. The CDR3 DNA reads as TGTGCCACCAGCAGAGTGGACAGGGGGCGGAATGAGCAGTTCTTC. It translates to CATSRVDRGRNEQFF.

The chain links TRBV10-3 to TRBJ1-2; D call uncertain. The CDR3 is 11 amino acids. V was pared by 8 bases and J by 8 bases, with 12 bases between. Germline assignment: CDR1 ENHRY and CDR2 SYGVKD. The CDR3 region is CAISDGRGYTF. Here the CDR3 DNA reads TGTGCCATCTCTGACGGAAGGGGCTACACCTTC.

This clonotype was observed a few times. The J gene is TRBJ2-3, the V gene TRBV7-7; 11 nucleotides agree with TRBD2. CDR3 length: 16 residues. Germline V gene lookup returns CDR1 SSHAT and CDR2 FNYEAQ (reference sequence). The V gene end was trimmed by 0 bases and the J gene end by 4 bases; junction bases not matched to a gene: 3. In DNA form, the CDR3 reads TGTGCCAGCAGCTTAGCCGTAGCGGGAGGGGCAGATACGCAGTATTTT. It encodes CASSLAVAGGADTQYF.

This clonotype was picked up a small number of times. The junction departs from germline at one end; a sequencing error may be responsible. The gene calls are TRBV7-2 and TRBJ2-4; D possibly uses TRBD1 or TRBD2 (5 bases each). Germline V gene data show CDR1 as SGHTA and CDR2 as FQGNSA. The CDR3 is 11 amino acids. Here the CDR3 reads CASSSPGPQPF. The CDR3 coding sequence is TGTGCCAGCAGCTCACCGGGACCTCAACCCTTC.

This sequence joins TRBV29-1 and TRBJ2-3; 8 positions agree with TRBD1. CDR3 size: 14 residues. CDR1 and CDR2 (germline): SQVTM, ANQGSEA. Trimming took 6 bases from V and 2 from J; bases not matched to a gene: 7. In DNA, the CDR3 is TGCAGCGTGGGGACAGGCAGTACCACAGATACGCAGTATTTT. Amino acids: CSVGTGSTTDTQYF.

A few counts support this clonotype. V gene TRBV10-2 combines with J gene TRBJ1-5; D possibly corresponds to TRBD1 (6 bases). This CDR3 contains 13 residues. Per the germline V gene, CDR1 is WSHSY and CDR2 is SAAADI. Trimming left V 2 bases short and J 7 bases short, with 9 bases between. This CDR3 is CASSEHRDQPQHF. The CDR3 DNA sequence: TGCGCCAGCAGTGAGCACAGGGACCAGCCCCAGCATTTT.